This TCR beta chain was captured in a study of CD8 T cells in ankylosing spondylitis. Whole-study findings and limits: Several of the motif variants were reported before in synovial fluid and blood from reactive arthritis. One TCR beta motif, made up of eight highly homologous variants, appeared characteristic of ankylosing spondylitis blood. Within peripheral blood, clones linked to disease were CD8+ and relatively rare.

One entry per CDR3 protein results from TCRdb running MiXCR on the 5' RACE reads. The repertoire consists of around 250,000 distinct CDR3 sequences, with around a tenth occurring once and the leading ten covering roughly 6.8%. This clonotype was counted only a few times. Its matching antigen is unknown. The sequenced sample consisted of blood, either unsorted or a sorted T cell fraction (not recorded which). This receptor was obtained from a male donor with ankylosing spondylitis or in good health (not recorded which).

This CDR3 reads CASSLAAAGGLNEQFF. The CDR3 coding sequence is TGTGCCAGCAGCTTGGCCGCAGCGGGAGGACTCAATGAGCAGTTCTTC. J is TRBJ2-1 and V is TRBV5-5; the match to TRBD2 covers 9 bases. The length of the CDR3 is 16 residues. CDR1 and CDR2 from the germline V gene are SGHKS and YYEKEE (reference sequence). Unmatched junction bases numbered 7, after V lost 0 bases and J lost 6 bases.